This passage covers 10 T cell receptor beta chains from one sample sequenced in a study of OX40 agonist ivuxolimab in advanced cancers. Method: immunoSEQ multiplex PCR; TCRdb's copy keeps in-frame clones and lacks some. This sample carries about 100,000 clones, around nine tenths of them seen once, and the ten largest clones take around 0.16%. The sequenced sample was CD4+ or CD8+ T cells sorted from blood, obtained in a trial of the OX40 agonist ivuxolimab. All receptors derive from an adult with an advanced solid tumor such as melanoma, head and neck, liver or kidney cancer.

This CDR3 is CAWSLNREQYF. The CDR3 bases are TGTGCCTGGAGTCTCAACCGCGAGCAGTACTTC. V gene TRBV30 combines with J gene TRBJ2-7; D is ambiguous. Per the germline V gene, CDR1 is GTSNPN and CDR2 is SVGIG (reference sequence). Trimming left V 2 bases short and J 6 bases short, with 8 bases between. The CDR3 has 11 amino acids. Full variable domain (missing parts from reference TRBV30 and TRBJ2-7): SQTIHQWPATLVQPVGSPLSLECTVEGTSNPNLYWYRQAAGRGLQLLFYSVGIGQISSEVPQNLSASRPQDRQFILSSKKLLLSDSGFYLCAWSLNREQYFGPGTRLTVT.

The V and J genes are TRBV5-1 and TRBJ2-3; D ambiguous. CDR1 is SGHRS, CDR2 YFSETQ, per germline. Trimming took off 4 bases at V and 1 base at J, with 10 bases between the two ends. The CDR3 length is 14 residues. This CDR3 reads CASSRVLGTDTQYF. The DNA of the CDR3 is TGCGCCAGCAGCAGGGTTCTTGGCACAGATACGCAGTATTTT.

CDR3 coding DNA: TGTGCCAGCAGTGAATGGCAGGGCTATGGCTACACCTTC. It translates to CASSEWQGYGYTF. The gene calls are TRBV6-1 and TRBJ1-2, with D maybe TRBD1 (5 bases). CDR3 length equals 13 residues. Looked up from germline, CDR1 is MNHNS and CDR2 is SASEGT. The germline V and J ends were trimmed by 2 bases and 4 bases, with 8 bases remaining between them.

This chain links TRBV19 with TRBJ2-3, with TRBD1 matching over 10 bases. The V gene end was trimmed by 7 bases and the J gene end by 4 bases; junction bases not matched to a gene: 11. CDR3 length equals 16 residues. Germline values: CDR1 LNHDA, CDR2 SQIVND (reference sequence). In nucleotides, the CDR3 is TGTGCCAGTACCCCTCGTCGGACAGGGGGGGCAGATACGCAGTATTTT. It encodes CASTPRRTGGADTQYF.

This clone was counted a single time. The chain couples TRBV7-9 to TRBJ1-2, with D hard to call. The V end lost 4 bases, the J end lost 0 bases, and 9 bases lay between the germline ends. Germline values: CDR1 SEHNR, CDR2 FQNEAQ (reference sequence). The CDR3 contains 14 residues. The CDR3 nucleotides are TGTGCCAGCAGCTCCCGGGTATCTAACTATGGCTACACCTTC. It specifies CASSSRVSNYGYTF.

The chain carries TRBV5-4 and TRBJ1-4; the match to TRBD1 covers 8 bases. J was trimmed by 8 bases and V by 4 bases; bases with no gene match: 7. This CDR3 is built from 14 residues. Germline V gene sequence: CDR1 SGHNT, CDR2 YYREEE (reference sequence). CDR3 bases: TGTGCCAGCAGCCCCGGACAGGGAACGGAAAAACTGTTTTTT. It translates to CASSPGQGTEKLFF.

This rearrangement joins TRBV6-1 to TRBJ2-1; 11 nucleotides line up with TRBD2. The germline V gene has CDR1 MNHNS and CDR2 SASEGT. The length of the CDR3 is 15 residues. Germline trimming cut 3 bases from V and 4 bases from J; bases unmatched to any gene: 2. The CDR3 DNA follows: TGTGCCAGCAGTGAGACTAGCGGGGTTTACAATGAGCAGTTCTTC. It specifies CASSETSGVYNEQFF.

The rearrangement links TRBV19 to TRBJ2-1; D is possibly TRBD1 or TRBD2 (6 bases each). Germline CDR1 and CDR2: LNHDA and SQIVND (reference sequence). The CDR3 covers 15 residues. V lost 5 bases and J lost 5, with 16 bases in between. The CDR3 region has the DNA TGTGCCAGTAGTCAAGTAGGAGGGGGGAACAATGAGCAGTTCTTC. This gives the protein CASSQVGGGNNEQFF.

The V and J genes are TRBV9 and TRBJ2-2, with D perhaps assigned TRBD1 or TRBD2 (5 bases each). The CDR3 is 14 amino acids. The germline V gene encodes CDR1 SGDLS and CDR2 YYNGEE. Deletions cut 0 bases from V and 5 bases from J, with 8 bases between. The CDR3 DNA reads TGTGCCAGCAGCGTAGACGAGGGGACCGGGGAGCTGTTTTTT. Translated: CASSVDEGTGELFF.

The chain employs TRBV15 and TRBJ1-3; no firm D call. CDR3 length: 14 residues. Trimming took 4 bases from V and 4 from J, leaving 11 bases between them. Per the germline V gene, CDR1 is LNHNV and CDR2 is YYDKDF (reference sequence). CDR3 DNA sequence: TGTGCCACCAGCATAGCCCGTTTAGGAAACACCATATATTTT. Its translation: CATSIARLGNTIYF.